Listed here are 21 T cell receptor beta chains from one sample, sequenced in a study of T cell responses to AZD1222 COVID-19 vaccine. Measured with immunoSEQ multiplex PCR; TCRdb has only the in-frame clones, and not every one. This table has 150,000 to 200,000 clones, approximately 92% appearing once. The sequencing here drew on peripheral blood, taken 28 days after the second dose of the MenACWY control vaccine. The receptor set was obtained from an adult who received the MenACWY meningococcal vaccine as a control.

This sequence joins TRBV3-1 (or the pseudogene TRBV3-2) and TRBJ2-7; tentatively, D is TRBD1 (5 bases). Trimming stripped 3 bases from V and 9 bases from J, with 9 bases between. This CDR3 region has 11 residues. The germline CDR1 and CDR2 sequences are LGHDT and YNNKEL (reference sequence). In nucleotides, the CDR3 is TGTGCCAGCAGCCAGGGAAGGGGGCAGTACTTC. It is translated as CASSQGRGQYF.

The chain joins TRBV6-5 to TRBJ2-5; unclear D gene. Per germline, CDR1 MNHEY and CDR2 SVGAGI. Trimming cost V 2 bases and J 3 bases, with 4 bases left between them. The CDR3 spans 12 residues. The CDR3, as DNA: TGTGCCAGCAGTTACGTTAAAGAGACCCAGTACTTC. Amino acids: CASSYVKETQYF.

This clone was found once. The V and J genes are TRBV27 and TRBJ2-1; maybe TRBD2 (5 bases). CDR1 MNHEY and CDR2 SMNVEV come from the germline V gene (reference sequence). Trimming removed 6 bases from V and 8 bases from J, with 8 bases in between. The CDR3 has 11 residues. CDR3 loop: CASRRVDEQFF. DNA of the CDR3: TGTGCCAGCAGGAGGGTGGATGAGCAGTTCTTC.

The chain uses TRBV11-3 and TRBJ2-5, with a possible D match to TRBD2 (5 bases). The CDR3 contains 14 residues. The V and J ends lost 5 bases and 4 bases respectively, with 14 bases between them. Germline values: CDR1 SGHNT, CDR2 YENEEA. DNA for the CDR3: TGTGCCAGCAGCCCCCGCGGGTTTGGAGAGACCCAGTACTTC. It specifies CASSPRGFGETQYF.

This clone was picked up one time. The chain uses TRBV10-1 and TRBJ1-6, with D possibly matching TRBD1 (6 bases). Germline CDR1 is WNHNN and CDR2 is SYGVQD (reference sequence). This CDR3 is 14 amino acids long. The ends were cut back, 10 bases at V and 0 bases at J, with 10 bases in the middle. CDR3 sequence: CATSTGSYNSPLHF. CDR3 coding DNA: TGCGCCACCTCGACAGGCTCCTATAATTCACCCCTCCACTTT.

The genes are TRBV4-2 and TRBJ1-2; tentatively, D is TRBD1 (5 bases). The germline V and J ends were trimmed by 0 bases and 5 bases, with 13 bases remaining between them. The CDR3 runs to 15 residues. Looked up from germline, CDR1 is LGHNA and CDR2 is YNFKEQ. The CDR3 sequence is CASSQDPGREYGYTF. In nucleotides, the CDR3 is TGTGCCAGCAGCCAAGACCCAGGGAGGGAATATGGCTACACCTTC.

The CDR3 DNA is TGTGCCAGCAGCTTAGAACAGGGCTTTAATTCACCCCTCCACTTT. Amino acid sequence: CASSLEQGFNSPLHF. The chain links TRBV7-6 to TRBJ1-6; D might be TRBD1 (6 bases). The ends were cut back, 1 base at V and 6 bases at J, with 10 bases in the middle. The CDR3 runs to 15 residues. Germline values: CDR1 SGHVS, CDR2 FNYEAQ. The variable domain in full, completed from reference TRBV7-6 and TRBJ1-6, reads GAGVSQSPRYKVTKRGQDVALRCDPISGHVSLYWYRQALGQGPEFLTYFNYEAQQDKSGLPNDRFSAERPEGSISTLTIQRTEQRDSAMYRCASSLEQGFNSPLHFGNGTRLTVT.

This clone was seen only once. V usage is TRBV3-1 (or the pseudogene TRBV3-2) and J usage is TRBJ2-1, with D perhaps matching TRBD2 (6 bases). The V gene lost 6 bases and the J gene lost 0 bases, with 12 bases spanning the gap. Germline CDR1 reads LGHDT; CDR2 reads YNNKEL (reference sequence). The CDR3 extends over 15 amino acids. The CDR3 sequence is CASRDDGSSYNEQFF. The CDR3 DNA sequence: TGTGCCAGCAGGGACGACGGGAGCTCCTACAATGAGCAGTTCTTC.

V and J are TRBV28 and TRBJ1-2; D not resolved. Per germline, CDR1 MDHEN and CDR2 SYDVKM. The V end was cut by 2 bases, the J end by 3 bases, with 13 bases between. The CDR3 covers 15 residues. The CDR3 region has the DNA TGTGCCAGCAGTTTACGCGGGGAGGAGGACTATGGCTACACCTTC. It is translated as CASSLRGEEDYGYTF.

The CDR3 spells CASRDSGRGAQHF. CDR3 nucleotide sequence: TGTGCCAGCAGGGACTCAGGTAGGGGGGCCCAGCATTTT. The V and J genes are TRBV25-1 and TRBJ1-5; TRBD1 is a possible D gene (6 bases). The CDR3 is 13 amino acids. The ends were cut back, 6 bases at V and 11 bases at J, with 17 bases in the middle. The germline gives CDR1 MGHDK, CDR2 SYGVNS.

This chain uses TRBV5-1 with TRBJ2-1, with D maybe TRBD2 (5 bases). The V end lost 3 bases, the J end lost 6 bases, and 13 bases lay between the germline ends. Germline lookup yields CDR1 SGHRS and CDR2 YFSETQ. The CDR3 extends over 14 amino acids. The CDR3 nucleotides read TGCGCCAGCAGCTCTGGACCTAGCACCAATGAGCAGTTCTTC. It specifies CASSSGPSTNEQFF.

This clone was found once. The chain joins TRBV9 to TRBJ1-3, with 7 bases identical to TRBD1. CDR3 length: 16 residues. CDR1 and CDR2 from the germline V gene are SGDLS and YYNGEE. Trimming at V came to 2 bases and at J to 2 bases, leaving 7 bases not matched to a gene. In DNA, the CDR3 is TGTGCCAGCAGCGTCCACGGGGACAGAACTGGAAACACCATATATTTT. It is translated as CASSVHGDRTGNTIYF.

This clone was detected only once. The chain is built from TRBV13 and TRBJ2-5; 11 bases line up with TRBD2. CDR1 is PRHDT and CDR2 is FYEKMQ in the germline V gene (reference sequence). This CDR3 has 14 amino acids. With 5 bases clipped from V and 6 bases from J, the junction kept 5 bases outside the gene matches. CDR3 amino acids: CASSNSGGAKTQYF. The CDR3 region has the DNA TGTGCCAGCAGCAATAGCGGGGGGGCTAAGACCCAGTACTTC.

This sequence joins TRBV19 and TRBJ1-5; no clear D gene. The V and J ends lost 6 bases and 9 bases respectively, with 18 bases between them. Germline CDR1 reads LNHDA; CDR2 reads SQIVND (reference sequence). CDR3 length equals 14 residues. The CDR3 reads CASSPREKFRPQHF. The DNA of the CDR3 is TGTGCCAGTAGCCCAAGGGAGAAGTTCAGGCCCCAGCATTTT.

The CDR3 here is CASSRGGGNQPQHF. The CDR3 DNA follows: TGTGCCAGCAGTCGGGGGGGAGGCAATCAGCCCCAGCATTTT. The rearrangement joins TRBV6-2 or TRBV6-3 to TRBJ1-5, with D possibly being TRBD1 (5 bases). The V and J ends lost 5 bases and 2 bases respectively, with 10 bases between them. The germline V gene encodes CDR1 MNHEY and CDR2 SVGEGT. This CDR3 region has 14 residues.

CDR3 loop: CASSLTTNTEAFF. The CDR3 DNA follows: TGTGCCAGCAGCCTGACGACAAACACTGAAGCTTTCTTT. The J gene is TRBJ1-1, the V gene TRBV5-4, with D unresolved. The CDR3 is 13 amino acids. V gave up 4 bases and J gave up 2 bases, with 9 bases separating them. Germline CDR1 SGHNT, CDR2 YYREEE (reference sequence). Drawing the rest from reference TRBV5-4 and TRBJ1-1, the complete variable domain is ETGVTQSPTHLIKTRGQQVTLRCSSQSGHNTVSWYQQALGQGPQFIFQYYREEENGRGNFPPRFSGLQFPNYSSELNVNALELDDSALYLCASSLTTNTEAFFGQGTRLTVV.

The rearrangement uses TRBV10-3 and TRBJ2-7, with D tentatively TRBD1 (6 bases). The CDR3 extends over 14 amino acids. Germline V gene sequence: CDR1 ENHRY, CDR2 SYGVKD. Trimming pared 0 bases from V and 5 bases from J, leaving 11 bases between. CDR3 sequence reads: CAISESGRGHEQYF. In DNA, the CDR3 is TGTGCCATCAGTGAGTCGGGCAGGGGCCACGAGCAGTACTTC.

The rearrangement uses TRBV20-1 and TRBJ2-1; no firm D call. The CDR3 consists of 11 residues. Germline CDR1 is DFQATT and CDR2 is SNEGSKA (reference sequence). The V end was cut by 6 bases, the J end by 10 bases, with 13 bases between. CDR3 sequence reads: CSAATYGEQFF. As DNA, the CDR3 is TGCAGTGCCGCCACTTATGGGGAGCAGTTCTTC.

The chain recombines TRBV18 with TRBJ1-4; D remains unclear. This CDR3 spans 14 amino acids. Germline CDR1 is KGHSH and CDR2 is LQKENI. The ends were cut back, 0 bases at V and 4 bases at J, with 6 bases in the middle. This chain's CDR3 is CASSPPGSNEKLFF. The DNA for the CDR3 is TGTGCCAGCTCACCACCGGGTAGTAATGAAAAACTGTTTTTT.

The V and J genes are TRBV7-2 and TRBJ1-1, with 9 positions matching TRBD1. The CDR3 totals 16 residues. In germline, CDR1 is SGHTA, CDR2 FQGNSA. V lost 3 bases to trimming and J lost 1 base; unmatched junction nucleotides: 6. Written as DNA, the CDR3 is TGTGCCAGCAGCTTGGGACCGACAGGGGGGAACACTGAAGCTTTCTTT. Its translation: CASSLGPTGGNTEAFF.

DNA of the CDR3: TGTGCCAGCAGCTTCACGGGCTATGGCTACACCTTC. Translating it yields CASSFTGYGYTF. This chain connects TRBV7-9 to TRBJ1-2; no reliable D call. Looked up from germline, CDR1 is SEHNR and CDR2 is FQNEAQ (reference sequence). The CDR3 totals 12 residues. V lost 3 bases and J 4 bases, leaving 6 bases between the germline ends.